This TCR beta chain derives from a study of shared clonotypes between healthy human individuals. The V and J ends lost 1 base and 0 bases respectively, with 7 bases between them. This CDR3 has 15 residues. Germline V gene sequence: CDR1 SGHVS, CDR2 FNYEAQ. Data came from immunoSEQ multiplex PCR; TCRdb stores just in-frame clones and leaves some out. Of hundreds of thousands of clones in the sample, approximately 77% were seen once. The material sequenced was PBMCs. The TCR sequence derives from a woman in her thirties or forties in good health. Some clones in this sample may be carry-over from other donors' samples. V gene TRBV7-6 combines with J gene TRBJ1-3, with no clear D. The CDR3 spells CASSLESSSGNTIYF. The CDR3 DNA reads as TGTGCCAGCAGCTTAGAAAGTAGCTCTGGAAACACCATATATTTT.